This TCR beta chain was sequenced for a study of control samples from healthy donors and cancer patients. This table comes from immunoSEQ multiplex PCR, and its TCRdb copy is limited to in-frame clones, with some not included. The sample consists of around 82,000 clones, 80% to 90% of them appearing once. The germline CDR1 and CDR2 sequences are MNHEY and SVGAGI. The CDR3 sequence is 12 residues long. V lost 6 bases and J lost 4, with 9 bases in between. The TCR was taken from a man between 45 and 60 years old in good health. V is TRBV6-5 and J is TRBJ2-5; D is unresolved. Sequencing used blood. The CDR3 DNA follows: TGTGCCAGCAGGGCTAGAGCAGAGACCCAGTACTTC. It encodes CASRARAETQYF.